This T cell receptor (beta chain) was obtained from a study of T-cell memory formation after mild COVID-19. General observations from the study: The CD4+ clones that contracted clustered mainly within CM and EM, and the CD8+ clones concentrated in EMRA.

One entry per CDR3 protein results from TCRdb running MiXCR on the 5' RACE reads. Altogether about 470,000 distinct CDR3 sequences are present, approximately 25% being singletons, with the ten largest covering around 13%. This clonotype was observed a handful of times. Its antigen is undetermined. V was cut by 6 bases and J by 2 bases, with 7 bases left in between. Germline CDR1 is MNHEY and CDR2 is SMNVEV (reference sequence). This CDR3 comprises 12 residues. The specimen sequenced was PBMCs or a T cell subset sorted from them (not recorded which). This chain links TRBV27 with TRBJ2-5; D is uncertain. This TCR came from an adult woman who had mild COVID-19 (a few samples of this study predate the infection). Cell type and time point are not known. This chain's CDR3 is CASSGDQETQYF. In DNA form, the CDR3 reads TGTGCCAGCAGCGGTGATCAAGAGACCCAGTACTTC.